One and the same sample provided the 5 T cell receptor beta chains below, sequenced in a study of identical twins. TCRdb ran MiXCR on the 5' RACE reads and lists one entry per CDR3 protein. The sample includes about 220,000 distinct CDR3 sequences, approximately 8% of them seen just once. The sample also formed part of further work on yellow fever vaccine responses in identical twins.

Sequencing input: CD8+ T cells sorted from blood. The receptors originated from a woman under 30 in good health.

This clonotype turned up a few times. The chain uses TRBV14 and TRBJ2-7, with D unresolved. The CDR3 contains 12 residues. Germline V gene lookup returns CDR1 SGHDN and CDR2 FVKESK. Trimming cost V 1 base and J 6 bases, with 7 bases left between them. CDR3 protein: CASSQGWSEQYV. Here the CDR3 DNA reads TGTGCCAGCAGCCAAGGATGGAGCGAGCAGTACGTC.

This clonotype was detected only a few times. The gene calls are TRBV27 and TRBJ1-2, with 11 bases identical to TRBD1. V gave up 0 bases and J gave up 7 bases; unmatched junction bases: 10. This CDR3 spans 17 amino acids. In germline, CDR1 is MNHEY, CDR2 SMNVEV (reference sequence). The CDR3 sequence: CASSLSWTGGLVTGYTF. The CDR3 DNA follows: TGTGCCAGCAGTTTATCCTGGACAGGGGGCTTAGTAACTGGCTACACCTTC.

This clonotype showed up just a few times. The chain carries TRBV7-9 and TRBJ2-7; D is perhaps TRBD2 (5 bases). The CDR3 length is 15 residues. Germline V gives CDR1 SEHNR, CDR2 FQNEAQ (reference sequence). Trimming removed 5 bases at V and 3 bases at J, with 17 bases between. CDR3 nucleotide sequence: TGTGCCAGCAGCCAAGCGGTAGGGTCAGGCTACGAGCAGTACGTC. Translation: CASSQAVGSGYEQYV.

This clonotype has at least ten counts. V is TRBV4-1 and J is TRBJ1-4, with 7 bases fitting TRBD1. V shed 5 bases and J 4 bases; nucleotides not matched to a gene: 10. CDR1 and CDR2 from the germline V gene are MGHRA and YSYEKL. The CDR3 runs 16 residues. The CDR3 DNA reads TGCGCCAGCAGCTCTCCTGGACAGGCGGGTAATGAAAAACTGTTTTTT. It codes for CASSSPGQAGNEKLFF.

The V call is TRBV10-1, the J call TRBJ1-6; D is unclear. CDR3 length: 14 residues. Trimming cost V 5 bases and J 8 bases, with 13 bases left between them. Germline CDR1 WNHNN, CDR2 SYGVQD (reference sequence). The CDR3 sequence is CASSKDSRDSPLHF. Written as DNA, the CDR3 is TGCGCCAGCAGTAAGGACTCGAGGGATTCACCCCTCCACTTT.